The rows below give T cell receptor beta chains drawn from one sample of a study of prognosis after radiotherapy for stage I lung cancer. One entry per CDR3 protein results from TCRdb running MiXCR on the multiplex PCR reads. The sample shows 12,000 or so distinct CDR3 sequences, about 51% of them seen only once. Sequenced here: PBMCs, sampled before or after stereotactic body radiation therapy (not recorded which). These receptors were obtained from a donor aged 50 or older with non-small cell lung cancer. Each CDR3 is given with its conserved first and last residue. Each record gives: clone size, D gene, V gene, J gene, CDR3 DNA, CDR3 protein. A D gene is named only where the DNA matches it firmly. Size tells how often a clone was seen (once, few, many) or the class of an expanded clone, and some rows leave it out.

once	TRBD2	TRBV6-2/TRBV6-3	TRBJ2-1	TGTGCCAGCAGCCCCGGGGAGGGTTTCTACAATGAGCAGTTCTTC	CASSPGEGFYNEQFF
medium-sized	.	TRBV12-3/TRBV12-4	TRBJ2-7	TGTGCCAGCAGTTTATTAAACTCGGTCGAGCAGTACTTC	CASSLLNSVEQYF
many	.	TRBV19	TRBJ1-1	TGTGCCAGTAGACAGGGCAGCGGAGAAGCTTTCTTT	CASRQGSGEAFF
.	.	TRBV6-1	TRBJ1-5	TGTGCCAGCACGGCAGAGAATCAGCCCCAGCATTTT	CASTAENQPQHF
.	.	TRBV20-1	TRBJ1-6	TGCAGTGCTAGACGACTCGGGTTGGGGAATAATTCACCCCTCCACTTT	CSARRLGLGNNSPLHF
medium-sized	TRBD2	TRBV14	TRBJ2-7	TGTGCCAGCAATCTAGCGGGAGGTGGATACGAGCAGTACTTC	CASNLAGGGYEQYF
medium-sized	TRBD1	TRBV6-4	TRBJ1-2	TGTGCCAGCAGTTACGCCGGACAGGGAGGGTGGGGCTACACCTTC	CASSYAGQGGWGYTF
few	.	TRBV2	TRBJ1-6	TGTGCCAGCAAGGCAGCGGTTGGTTCACCCCTCCACTTT	CASKAAVGSPLHF
.	.	TRBV6-2/TRBV6-3	TRBJ2-1	TGTGCCATCTCCCTAAGGGGCGGGGATGAGCAGTTCTTC	CAISLRGGDEQFF
.	.	TRBV6-1	TRBJ1-1	TGTGCCAGCAGGCGTTATTGGGTAATCACTGAAGCTTTCTTT	CASRRYWVITEAFF
.	.	TRBV20-1	TRBJ2-1	TGCAGTGCTAGAGATCTTTTACCTAGAGGGAACAATGAGCAGTTCTTC	CSARDLLPRGNNEQFF
.	.	TRBV7-9	TRBJ2-7	TGTGCCAGCATTTCAATGGCTCCAGAGCAGTACTTC	CASISMAPEQYF
.	TRBD1	TRBV4-1	TRBJ1-2	TGCGCCAGCAGCCCAACGACAGGGGCAAACTATGGCTACACCTTC	CASSPTTGANYGYTF
.	.	TRBV19	TRBJ2-7	TGTGCCAGTAGCTCCTGGACAGCTTTTGGCGAGCAGTACTTC	CASSSWTAFGEQYF
.	.	TRBV5-1	TRBJ2-3	TGCGCCAGCAGTGTTGGGCGAACCAGCACAGATACGCAGTATTTT	CASSVGRTSTDTQYF
.	.	TRBV19	TRBJ1-5	TGTGCCAGTAGCCCTACCGGGACGGGGTCTAGCAATCAGCCCCAGCATTTT	CASSPTGTGSSNQPQHF
.	.	TRBV6-1	TRBJ2-3	TGTGCCAGAAGTGCGAAGGCGACCACAGATACGCAGTATTTT	CARSAKATTDTQYF